This T cell receptor (beta chain) was recorded in a study of technical replicates of blood from several donors. CDR1 and CDR2 (germline): SGHNT, YENEEA. CDR3 length: 14 residues. The V and J ends lost 4 bases and 5 bases respectively, with 14 bases between them. Only in-frame clones appear in the TCRdb table, and some are missing; sequencing was by immunoSEQ multiplex PCR. This table has 70,000 to 85,000 clones, approximately 92% appearing once. The sequenced sample was T cells isolated from PBMCs. The V gene is TRBV11-3, the J gene TRBJ2-5; a weak D match, TRBD1 (5 bases). The sequence was obtained from a human donor in good health. The CDR3 nucleotides are TGTGCCAGCAGCTCAAGACAGACGCGGGAGACCCAGTACTTC. It translates to CASSSRQTRETQYF. Based on the CDR3 plus reference TRBV11-3 and TRBJ2-5, the full variable domain is EAGVVQSPRYKIIEKKQPVAFWCNPISGHNTLYWYLQNLGQGPELLIRYENEEAVDDSQLPKDRFSAERLKGVDSTLKIQPAELGDSAVYLCASSSRQTRETQYFGPGTRLLVL.